The T cell receptor (beta chain) under discussion was sequenced for a study of beta chain features in type 1 diabetes. The CDR3 covers 14 residues. Trimming removed 11 bases at V and 1 base at J, with 17 bases between. The germline gives CDR1 SEHNR, CDR2 FQNEAQ (reference sequence). The authors reverse transcribed all of the isolated RNA, so sequencing captured expressed TCRB transcripts. The repertoire was sequenced with immunoSEQ multiplex PCR; TCRdb's copy has only in-frame clones and lacks some. Of around 400,000 clones listed, over 9.5% are singletons. Overall study findings and caveats: TCRB CDR3 length was moderately but significantly reduced in all four CD4+ subsets of Type 1 diabetes patients. Insertion counts at VDJ junctions were lower in type 1 diabetes patients, who also showed more deletions there.

As concerns this clone: The antigen is not known.

This receptor was identified in a man between 18 and 29 years old in good health. Sequencing input: naive CD4+ T cells from blood. This chain connects TRBV7-9 to TRBJ1-1; TRBD1 is a possible D gene (6 bases). In DNA, the CDR3 is TGTGCCGCCTCCAGGACAGTTCGGAACACTGAAGCTTTCTTT. The encoded protein is CAASRTVRNTEAFF. The whole variable domain, remainder taken from reference TRBV7-9 and TRBJ1-1, is DTGVSQNPRHKITKRGQNVTFRCDPISEHNRLYWYRQTLGQGPEFLTYFQNEAQLEKSRLLSDRFSAERPKGSFSTLEIQRTEQGDSAMYLCAASRTVRNTEAFFGQGTRLTVV.